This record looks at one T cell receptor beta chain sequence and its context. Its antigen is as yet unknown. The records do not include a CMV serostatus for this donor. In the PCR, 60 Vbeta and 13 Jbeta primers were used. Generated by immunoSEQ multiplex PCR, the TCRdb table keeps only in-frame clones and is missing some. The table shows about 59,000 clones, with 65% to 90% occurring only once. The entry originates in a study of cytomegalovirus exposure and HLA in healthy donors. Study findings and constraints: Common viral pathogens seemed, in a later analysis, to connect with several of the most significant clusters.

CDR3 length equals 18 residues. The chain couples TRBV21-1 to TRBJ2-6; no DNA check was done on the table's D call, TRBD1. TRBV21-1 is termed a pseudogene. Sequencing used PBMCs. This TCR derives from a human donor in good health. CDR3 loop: CASSPRQGINSGANVLTF. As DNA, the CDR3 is TGTGCCAGCAGCCCCAGACAGGGTATAAACTCTGGGGCCAACGTCCTGACTTTC.